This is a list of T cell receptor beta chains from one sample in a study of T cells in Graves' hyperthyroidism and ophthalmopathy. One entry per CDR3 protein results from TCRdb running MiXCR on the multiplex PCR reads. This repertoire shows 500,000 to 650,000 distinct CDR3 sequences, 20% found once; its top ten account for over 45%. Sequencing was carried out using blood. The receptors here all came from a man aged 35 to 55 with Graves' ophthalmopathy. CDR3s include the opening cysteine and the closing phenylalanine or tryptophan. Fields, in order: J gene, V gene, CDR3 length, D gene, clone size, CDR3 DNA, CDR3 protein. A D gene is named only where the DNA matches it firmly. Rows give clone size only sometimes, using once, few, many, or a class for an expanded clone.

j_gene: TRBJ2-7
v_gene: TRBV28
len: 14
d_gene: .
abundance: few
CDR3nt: TGTACCAGCAGGTCCTGGGCCGGGTTTTACGAGCAGTACTTC
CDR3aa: CTSRSWAGFYEQYF

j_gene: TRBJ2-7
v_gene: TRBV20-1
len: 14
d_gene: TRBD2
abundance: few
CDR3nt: TGCAGTGCCGCGCCGACTAGCGGGAACTACGAGCAGTACTTC
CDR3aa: CSAAPTSGNYEQYF

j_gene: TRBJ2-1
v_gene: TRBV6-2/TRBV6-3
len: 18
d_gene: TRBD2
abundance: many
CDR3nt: TGTGCCAGCAGTATGGGGGGACTAGCGGGAGGGCCCTACAATGAGCAGTTCTTC
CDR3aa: CASSMGGLAGGPYNEQFF

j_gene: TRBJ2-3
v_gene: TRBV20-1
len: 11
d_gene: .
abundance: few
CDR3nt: TGCAGTGCTAGTATTTCAGATACGCAGTATTTT
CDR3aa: CSASISDTQYF

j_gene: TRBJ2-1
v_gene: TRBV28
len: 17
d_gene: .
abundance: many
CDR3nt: TGTGCCAGCGGTTACTTGGGACGCCTGAGCTCCTACAATGAGCAGTTCTTC
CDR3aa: CASGYLGRLSSYNEQFF

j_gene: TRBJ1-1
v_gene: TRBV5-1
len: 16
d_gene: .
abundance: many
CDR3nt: TGCGCCAGCAGCCGAGCCCCGGGGGAGTTCGACACTGAAGCTTTCTTT
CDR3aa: CASSRAPGEFDTEAFF

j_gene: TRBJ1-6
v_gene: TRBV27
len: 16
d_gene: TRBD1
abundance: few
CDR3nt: TGTGCCAGCAGAAATTTGAGGGGGACAGTCAATTCACCCCTCCACTTT
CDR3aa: CASRNLRGTVNSPLHF

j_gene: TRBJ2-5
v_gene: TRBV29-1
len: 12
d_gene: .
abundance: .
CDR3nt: TGCAGCGTTCTGTGGGGAGGAGAGACCCAGTACTTC
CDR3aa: CSVLWGGETQYF

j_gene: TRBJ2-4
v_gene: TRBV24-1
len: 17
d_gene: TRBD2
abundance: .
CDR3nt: TGTGCCACCAGTGATTCCCCGACTAGCGGAGCCAAAAACATTCAGTACTTC
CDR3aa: CATSDSPTSGAKNIQYF

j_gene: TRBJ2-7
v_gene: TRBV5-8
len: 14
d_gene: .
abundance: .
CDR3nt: TGTGCCAGCAGCTCCGGCGGGGGCGTATACGAGCAGTACTTC
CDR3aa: CASSSGGGVYEQYF

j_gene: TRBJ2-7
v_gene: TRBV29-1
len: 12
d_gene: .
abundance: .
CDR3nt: TGCAGCGCATGGGACGACTCCTACGAGCAGTACTTC
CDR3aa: CSAWDDSYEQYF

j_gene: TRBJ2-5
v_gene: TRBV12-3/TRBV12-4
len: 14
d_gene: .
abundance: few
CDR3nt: TGTGCCAGCAGGCCGGGACCCCGAGGAGAGACCCAGTACTTC
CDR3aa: CASRPGPRGETQYF

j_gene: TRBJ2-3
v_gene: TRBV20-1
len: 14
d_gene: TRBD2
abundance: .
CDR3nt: TGCAGTGCTAAATTAGCGGGAGAGGAGGGTACGCAGTATTTT
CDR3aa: CSAKLAGEEGTQYF

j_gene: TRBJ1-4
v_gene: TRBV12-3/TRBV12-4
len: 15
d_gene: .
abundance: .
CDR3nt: TGTGCCAGCAGGAGACATAATTCTCACGCGGAAAAACTGTTTTTT
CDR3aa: CASRRHNSHAEKLFF

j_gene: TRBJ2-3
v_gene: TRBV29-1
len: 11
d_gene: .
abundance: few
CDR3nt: TGCAGCGTTGAGAGGGCAGATACGCAGTATTTT
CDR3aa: CSVERADTQYF

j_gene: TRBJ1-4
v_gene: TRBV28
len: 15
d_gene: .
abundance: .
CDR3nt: TGTGCCAGCAGTTTATCGCCTAGGGCTAATGAAAAACTGTTTTTT
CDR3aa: CASSLSPRANEKLFF

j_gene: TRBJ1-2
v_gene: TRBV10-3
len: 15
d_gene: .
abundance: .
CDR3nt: TGTGCCATCAGGGAGGCGAGGGCGCCTGACTATGGCTACACCTTC
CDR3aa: CAIREARAPDYGYTF

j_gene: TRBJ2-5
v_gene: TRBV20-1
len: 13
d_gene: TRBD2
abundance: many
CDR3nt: TGCAGTGCTGCCGGGACTAGCTGGCAGACCCAGTACTTC
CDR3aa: CSAAGTSWQTQYF

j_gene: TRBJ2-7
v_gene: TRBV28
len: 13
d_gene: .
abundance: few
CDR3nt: TGTGCCACCGAGACGGATCGCTCCTACGAGCAGTACTTC
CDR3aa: CATETDRSYEQYF

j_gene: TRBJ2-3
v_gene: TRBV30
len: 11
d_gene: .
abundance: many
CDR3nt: TGTGCCTGGAGTGGCGGCTCTACGCAGTATTTT
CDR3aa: CAWSGGSTQYF

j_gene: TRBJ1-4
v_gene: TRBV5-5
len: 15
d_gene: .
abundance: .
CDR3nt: TGTGCCAGCAGCTTCGGGTATGGGGAAAATGAAAAACTGTTTTTT
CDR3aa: CASSFGYGENEKLFF

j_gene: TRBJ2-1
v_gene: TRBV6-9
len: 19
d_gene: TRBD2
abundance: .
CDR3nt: TGTGCCAGCAGTTACCCACGACTAGGGACTAGCGGGAGAGGGCATGAGCAGTTCTTC
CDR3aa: CASSYPRLGTSGRGHEQFF

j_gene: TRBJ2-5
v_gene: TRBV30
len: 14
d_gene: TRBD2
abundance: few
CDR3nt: TGTGGCGCTAGCGGGCTCTTCGGGCAAGAGACCCAGTACTTC
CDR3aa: CGASGLFGQETQYF

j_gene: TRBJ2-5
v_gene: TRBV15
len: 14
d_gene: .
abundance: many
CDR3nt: TGTGCCACCAGCGGGGGACAATTCCAAGAGACCCAGTACTTC
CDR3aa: CATSGGQFQETQYF

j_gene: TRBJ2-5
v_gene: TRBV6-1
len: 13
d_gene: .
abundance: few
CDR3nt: TGTGCCAGCAGTTCCACAGCCCAAGAGACCCAGTACTTC
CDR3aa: CASSSTAQETQYF

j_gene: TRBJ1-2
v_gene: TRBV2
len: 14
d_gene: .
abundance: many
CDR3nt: TGTGCCAGCAGTGAGCAGGGGCTTAACTATGGCTACACCTTC
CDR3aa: CASSEQGLNYGYTF

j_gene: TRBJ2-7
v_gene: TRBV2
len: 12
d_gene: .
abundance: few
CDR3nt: TGTGCCAGCAGGAGCCTTACCTACGAGCAGTACTTC
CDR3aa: CASRSLTYEQYF

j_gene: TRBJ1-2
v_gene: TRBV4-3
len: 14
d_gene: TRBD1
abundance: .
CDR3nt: TGCGCCAGCAGCCAAGTAAGACAGGGGTCCGGCTACACCTTC
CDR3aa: CASSQVRQGSGYTF

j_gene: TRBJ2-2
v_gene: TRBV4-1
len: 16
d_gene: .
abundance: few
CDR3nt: TGCGCCAGCAGCCAAGTAATGGGGACGAACACCGGGGAGCTGTTTTTT
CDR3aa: CASSQVMGTNTGELFF

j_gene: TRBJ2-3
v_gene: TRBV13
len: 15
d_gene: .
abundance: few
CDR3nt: TGTGCCAGCAGCTTAGGAGGAGATAGCGCAGATACGCAGTATTTT
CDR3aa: CASSLGGDSADTQYF

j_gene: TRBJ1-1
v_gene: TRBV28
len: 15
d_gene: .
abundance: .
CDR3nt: TGTGCCAGCAGAGAAACGGGGGCTCGTAGGGCTGAAGCTTTCTTT
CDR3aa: CASRETGARRAEAFF

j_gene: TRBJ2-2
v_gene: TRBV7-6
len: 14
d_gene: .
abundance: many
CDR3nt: TGTGCCAGCAGCTTTAGGGAGAGCACCGGGGAGCTGTTTTTT
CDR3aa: CASSFRESTGELFF

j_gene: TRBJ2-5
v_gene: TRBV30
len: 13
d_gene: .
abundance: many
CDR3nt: TGTGCCTGGTCATACAGGGTAGGCGAGACCCAGTACTTC
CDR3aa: CAWSYRVGETQYF

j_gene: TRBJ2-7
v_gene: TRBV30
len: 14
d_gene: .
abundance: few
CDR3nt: TGTGCCTGGACTCCAACGGCTTGGTCCTACGAGCAGTACTTC
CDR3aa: CAWTPTAWSYEQYF